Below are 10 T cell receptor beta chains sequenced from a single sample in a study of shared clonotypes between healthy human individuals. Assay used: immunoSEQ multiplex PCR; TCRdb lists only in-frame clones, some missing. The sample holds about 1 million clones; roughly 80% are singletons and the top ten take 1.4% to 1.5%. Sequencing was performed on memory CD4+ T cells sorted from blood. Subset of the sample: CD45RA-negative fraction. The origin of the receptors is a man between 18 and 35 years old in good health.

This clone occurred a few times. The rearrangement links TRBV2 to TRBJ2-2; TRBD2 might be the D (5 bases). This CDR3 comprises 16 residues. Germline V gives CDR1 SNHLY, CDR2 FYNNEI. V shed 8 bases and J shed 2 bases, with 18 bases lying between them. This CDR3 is CASEFNLGRNTGELFF. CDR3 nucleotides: TGTGCCAGCGAATTCAATCTGGGGAGAAACACCGGGGAGCTGTTTTTT. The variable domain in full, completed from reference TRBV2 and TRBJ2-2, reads EPEVTQTPSHQVTQMGQEVILRCVPISNHLYFYWYRQILGQKVEFLVSFYNNEISEKSEIFDDQFSVERPDGSNFTLKIRSTKLEDSAMYFCASEFNLGRNTGELFFGEGSRLTVL.

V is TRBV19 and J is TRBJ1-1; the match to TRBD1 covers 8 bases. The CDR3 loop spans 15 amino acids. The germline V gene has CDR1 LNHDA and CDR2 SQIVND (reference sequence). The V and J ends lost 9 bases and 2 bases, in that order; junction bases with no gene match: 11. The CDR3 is CASQTVGQGNTEAFF. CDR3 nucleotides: TGTGCCAGCCAAACAGTCGGACAGGGAAACACTGAAGCTTTCTTT.

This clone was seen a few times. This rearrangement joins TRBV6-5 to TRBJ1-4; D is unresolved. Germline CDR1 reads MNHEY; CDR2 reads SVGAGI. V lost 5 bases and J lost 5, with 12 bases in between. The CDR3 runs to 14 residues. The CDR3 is CASSTGRLNEKLFF. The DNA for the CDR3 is TGTGCCAGCAGTACCGGGCGCCTAAATGAAAAACTGTTTTTT.

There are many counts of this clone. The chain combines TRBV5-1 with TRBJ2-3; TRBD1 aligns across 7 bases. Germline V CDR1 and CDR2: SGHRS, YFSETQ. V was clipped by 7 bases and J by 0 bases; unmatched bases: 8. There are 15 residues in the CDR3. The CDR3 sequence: CASQKGAPSTDTQYF. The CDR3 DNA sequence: TGCGCCAGCCAGAAGGGGGCCCCTAGCACAGATACGCAGTATTTT.

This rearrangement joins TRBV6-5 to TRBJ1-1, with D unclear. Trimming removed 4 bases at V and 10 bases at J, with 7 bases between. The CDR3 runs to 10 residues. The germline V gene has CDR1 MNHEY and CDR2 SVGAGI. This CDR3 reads CASSSGGAFF. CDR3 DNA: TGTGCCAGCAGTTCCGGCGGAGCTTTCTTT.

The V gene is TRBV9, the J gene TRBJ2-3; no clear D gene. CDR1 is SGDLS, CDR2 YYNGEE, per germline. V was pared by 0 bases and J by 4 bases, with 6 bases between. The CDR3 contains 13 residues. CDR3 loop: CASSVEASDTQYF. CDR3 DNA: TGTGCCAGCAGCGTAGAAGCGTCAGATACGCAGTATTTT.

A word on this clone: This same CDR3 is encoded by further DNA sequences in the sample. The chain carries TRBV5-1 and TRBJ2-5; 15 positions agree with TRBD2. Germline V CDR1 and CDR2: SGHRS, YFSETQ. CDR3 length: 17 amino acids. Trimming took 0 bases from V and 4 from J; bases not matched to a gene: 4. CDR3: CASSLGTSGRVGETQYF. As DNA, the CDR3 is TGCGCCAGCAGCTTGGGGACTAGCGGGAGGGTCGGAGAGACCCAGTACTTC.

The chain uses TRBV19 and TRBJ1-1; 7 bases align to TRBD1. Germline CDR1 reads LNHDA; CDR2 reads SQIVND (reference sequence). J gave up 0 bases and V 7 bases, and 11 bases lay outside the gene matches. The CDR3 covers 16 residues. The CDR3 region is CASNSDRRGMNTEAFF. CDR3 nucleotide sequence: TGTGCCAGTAACTCGGACAGGAGGGGTATGAACACTGAAGCTTTCTTT.

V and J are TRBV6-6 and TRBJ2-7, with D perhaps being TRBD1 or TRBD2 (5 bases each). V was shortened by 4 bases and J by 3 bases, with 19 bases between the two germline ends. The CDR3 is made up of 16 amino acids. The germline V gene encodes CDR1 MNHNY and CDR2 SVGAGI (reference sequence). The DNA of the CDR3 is TGTGCCAGCAGTTCAACGGGGCAGTCCACTAACTACGAGCAGTACTTC. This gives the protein CASSSTGQSTNYEQYF.

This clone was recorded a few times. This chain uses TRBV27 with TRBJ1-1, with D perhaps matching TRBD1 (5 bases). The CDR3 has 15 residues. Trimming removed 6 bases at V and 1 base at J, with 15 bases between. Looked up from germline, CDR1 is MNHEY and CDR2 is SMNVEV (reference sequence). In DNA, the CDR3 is TGTGCCAGCAGGTACGGGGGGGTAGGGAACACTGAAGCTTTCTTT. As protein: CASRYGGVGNTEAFF.